This T cell receptor (beta chain) was captured in a study of T cell clonality in common variable immunodeficiency. Study-wide results and limits: TCRbeta clonality was increased in CVID versus healthy controls. Fewer deletions and N-nucleotide insertions were reportedly seen in common variable immunodeficiency TCR beta sequences.

The repertoire was sequenced with immunoSEQ multiplex PCR; TCRdb's copy has only in-frame clones and lacks some. The sample includes 40,000 to 45,000 clones, none of them occurring once. The germline V gene encodes CDR1 SGHNT and CDR2 YENEEA. The J segment lost 0 bases and the V segment lost 5 bases, leaving 1 base of the junction unmatched. The CDR3 runs to 15 residues. In this sample, this clone turned up a few times. What it recognizes is unknown. The read ends 3 residues early relative to the CDR3; the germline J gene fills the gap. Other DNA sequences from this sample encode an identical CDR3 as well.

Input material: peripheral blood mononuclear cells. The source of this sequence is a person aged 18-70 years in good health. V is TRBV11-3 and J is TRBJ2-1; 10 nucleotides line up with TRBD2. The DNA read from the CDR3 is TGTGCCAGCAGCCCTAGCGGGAGCTCCTACAATGAG. This gives the protein CASSPSGSSYNE. The entire CDR3 protein reads CASSPSGSSYNEQFF.